These 21 T cell receptor beta chains were sequenced from one sample in a study of blood T cell repertoires in COVID-19. Only in-frame clones appear in the TCRdb table, and some are missing; sequencing was by immunoSEQ multiplex PCR. This table holds about 370,000 clones, 85% to 90% found once. The sequenced sample consisted of PBMCs or T cells enriched from blood (not recorded which). The receptors here all came from a man younger than 35 who had recovered from COVID-19.

The rearrangement joins TRBV14 to TRBJ2-1; TRBD2 matches at 7 bases. J gave up 10 bases and V 1 base, and 10 bases lay outside the gene matches. Germline V gene data show CDR1 as SGHDN and CDR2 as FVKESK. The CDR3 is made up of 15 amino acids. The chain's CDR3 is CASSQGTRGWEEQFF. The CDR3 coding sequence is TGTGCCAGCAGCCAAGGGACTAGAGGTTGGGAGGAGCAGTTCTTC.

The chain has TRBV24-1 and TRBJ2-5; D might be TRBD1 (5 bases). Between the trimmed V and J ends, which lost 1 base and 5 bases, there was a span of 10 bases. CDR3 size: 14 residues. The germline CDR1 and CDR2 sequences are KGHDR and SFDVKD. Written as DNA, the CDR3 is TGTGCCACCAGTGATTTAGGGGCTCCGGAGACCCAGTACTTC. It yields the protein CATSDLGAPETQYF.

The rearrangement uses TRBV4-3 and TRBJ1-5; D gene unclear. The CDR3 totals 13 residues. V was cut by 0 bases and J by 4 bases, with 4 bases left in between. Germline V gene lookup returns CDR1 LGHNA and CDR2 YSLEER. The CDR3 region has the DNA TGCGCCAGCAGCCAAGATACAAATCAGCCCCAGCATTTT. This sequence encodes CASSQDTNQPQHF.

A few counts support this clone. V and J are TRBV9 and TRBJ2-3; perhaps TRBD1 as D (5 bases). Trimming removed 7 bases from V and 6 bases from J, with 15 bases in between. The germline V gene encodes CDR1 SGDLS and CDR2 YYNGEE. This CDR3 has 13 residues. As DNA, the CDR3 is TGTGCCAGCGGGATGGCAGGGAAGGATACGCAGTATTTT. This gives the protein CASGMAGKDTQYF.

The chain employs TRBV4-1 and TRBJ1-3; D unclear. CDR3 size: 16 residues. Germline assignment: CDR1 MGHRA and CDR2 YSYEKL. The V end lost 4 bases, the J end lost 4 bases, and 17 bases lay between the germline ends. DNA of the CDR3: TGCGCCAGCAGCCCCTCGGAGTGGCAGTTGGGAAACACCATATATTTT. Protein: CASSPSEWQLGNTIYF.

V gene TRBV6-1 combines with J gene TRBJ1-2; maybe TRBD1 (6 bases). The germline gives CDR1 MNHNS, CDR2 SASEGT. Trimming shortened V by 4 bases and J by 0 bases, and 15 bases separated the two germline ends. The CDR3 is made up of 16 amino acids. The CDR3 here is CASSVQGMFTNYGYTF. The CDR3 nucleotides are TGTGCCAGCAGTGTGCAGGGGATGTTTACTAACTATGGCTACACCTTC.

J is TRBJ1-4 and V is TRBV28; TRBD1 agrees at 8 bases. The CDR3 extends over 12 amino acids. V shed 7 bases and J 8 bases; nucleotides not matched to a gene: 3. CDR1 and CDR2 from the germline V gene are MDHEN and SYDVKM. The DNA for the CDR3 is TGTGCCAGCAATCAGGGGGCGGAAAAACTGTTTTTT. It is translated as CASNQGAEKLFF. The whole variable domain, remainder taken from reference TRBV28 and TRBJ1-4, is DVKVTQSSRYLVKRTGEKVFLECVQDMDHENMFWYRQDPGLGLRLIYFSYDVKMKEKGDIPEGYSVSREKKERFSLILESASTNQTSMYLCASNQGAEKLFFGSGTQLSVL.

This chain uses TRBV5-8 with TRBJ2-5, with D maybe TRBD1 (5 bases). Germline V gene data show CDR1 as SGHTS and CDR2 as YDEGEE. The CDR3 has 14 amino acids. Trimming stripped 4 bases from V and 1 base from J, with 11 bases between. The DNA for the CDR3 is TGTGCCAGCAGCCTCAGGGTTGGCCAAGAGACCCAGTACTTC. Translating gives CASSLRVGQETQYF.

The chain has TRBV15 and TRBJ1-2; D possibly corresponds to TRBD1 (6 bases). Looked up from germline, CDR1 is LNHNV and CDR2 is YYDKDF (reference sequence). The CDR3 totals 16 residues. V lost 2 bases, J lost 0 bases, and 13 bases lay in between. The DNA for the CDR3 is TGTGCCACCAGCAGATCGAGGGGGGGCACTAACTATGGCTACACCTTC. This encodes CATSRSRGGTNYGYTF.

V usage is TRBV5-6 and J usage is TRBJ2-7, with a tentative D call TRBD1 (8 bases). Germline V CDR1 and CDR2: SGHDT, YYEEEE. V lost 2 bases, J lost 6 bases, and 18 bases lay in between. The CDR3 is 15 residues long. CDR3 DNA sequence: TGTGCCAGCAGCTTAGTAACAGGGGGGGTCGGCGAGCAGTACTTC. Translation gives CASSLVTGGVGEQYF.

The chain recombines TRBV5-1 with TRBJ2-3; TRBD1 matches at 8 bases. V trimming: 6 bases; J trimming: 2 bases; junction bases outside the gene matches: 8. The germline V gene encodes CDR1 SGHRS and CDR2 YFSETQ. The CDR3 has 15 amino acids. The CDR3 DNA follows: TGCGCCAGCAACTACAGGGGGTCGTTCACAGATACGCAGTATTTT. Its protein is CASNYRGSFTDTQYF. Variable domain in full (rest from reference TRBV5-1 and TRBJ2-3): KAGVTQTPRYLIKTRGQQVTLSCSPISGHRSVSWYQQTPGQGLQFLFEYFSETQRNKGNFPGRFSGRQFSNSRSEMNVSTLELGDSALYLCASNYRGSFTDTQYFGPGTRLTVL.

The chain employs TRBV18 and TRBJ1-1; D not resolved. With 0 bases removed from V and 7 bases from J, the gap between germline ends came to 12 bases. The CDR3 is 14 residues long. CDR1 KGHSH and CDR2 LQKENI come from the germline V gene. CDR3 residues: CASSPPVAVGEAFF. CDR3 DNA: TGTGCCAGCTCACCACCGGTGGCCGTTGGTGAAGCTTTCTTT.

This rearrangement joins TRBV5-1 to TRBJ1-2; 9 nucleotides match TRBD1. Unmatched junction bases numbered 5, after V lost 4 bases and J lost 1 base. This CDR3 comprises 15 residues. CDR1 is SGHRS, CDR2 YFSETQ, per germline. CDR3 sequence: CASSLGQGNNYGYTF. The CDR3 bases are TGCGCCAGCAGCCTGGGACAGGGCAATAACTATGGCTACACCTTC.

CDR3 in DNA: TGCAGCGTTGTGGTCGGTGGGGCCAACGTCCTGACTTTC. Amino acids: CSVVVGGANVLTF. The chain employs TRBV29-1 and TRBJ2-6, with no clear D. This CDR3 contains 13 residues. V was trimmed by 4 bases and J by 3 bases, leaving 7 bases between them. Germline V gives CDR1 SQVTM, CDR2 ANQGSEA.

This clone has a single count. The V gene is TRBV2, the J gene TRBJ2-7, with a tentative D call TRBD2 (5 bases). V was pared by 6 bases and J by 2 bases, with 23 bases between. Per the germline V gene, CDR1 is SNHLY and CDR2 is FYNNEI. This CDR3 comprises 17 residues. The CDR3 DNA follows: TGTGCCAGCAGGGAACGGGGTAGCAGAATAAACCCCTACGAGCAGTACTTC. Protein product: CASRERGSRINPYEQYF. Based on the CDR3 plus reference TRBV2 and TRBJ2-7, the full variable domain is EPEVTQTPSHQVTQMGQEVILRCVPISNHLYFYWYRQILGQKVEFLVSFYNNEISEKSEIFDDQFSVERPDGSNFTLKIRSTKLEDSAMYFCASRERGSRINPYEQYFGPGTRLTVT.

This chain uses TRBV28 with TRBJ1-6, with 7 bases fitting TRBD1. The germline V gene encodes CDR1 MDHEN and CDR2 SYDVKM. V was clipped by 6 bases and J by 6 bases; unmatched bases: 11. The CDR3 is 16 amino acids. In DNA form, the CDR3 reads TGTGCCAGCAGATCACAGGGGTCTTCGGGTAATTCACCCCTCCACTTT. Amino acids: CASRSQGSSGNSPLHF. The full variable domain, with the rest looked up from reference TRBV28 and TRBJ1-6, is DVKVTQSSRYLVKRTGEKVFLECVQDMDHENMFWYRQDPGLGLRLIYFSYDVKMKEKGDIPEGYSVSREKKERFSLILESASTNQTSMYLCASRSQGSSGNSPLHFGNGTRLTVT.

This chain joins TRBV7-8 and TRBJ1-6, with no clear D. Germline CDR1 and CDR2: SGHVS and FQNEAQ. The CDR3 length is 15 residues. V lost 1 base and J 4 bases, leaving 8 bases between the germline ends. The chain's CDR3 is CASSLVRGYNSPLHF. CDR3 coding DNA: TGTGCCAGCAGCTTAGTTCGGGGATATAATTCACCCCTCCACTTT.

V gene TRBV19 combines with J gene TRBJ1-6; 7 bases are a match to TRBD1. This CDR3 has 12 residues. The J segment lost 11 bases and the V segment lost 5 bases, leaving 3 bases of the junction unmatched. From germline, CDR1 is LNHDA and CDR2 SQIVND (reference sequence). CDR3 bases: TGTGCCAGTAGTCGGACAGGAGCACCCCTCCACTTT. Protein: CASSRTGAPLHF.

The gene calls are TRBV5-4 and TRBJ2-3; 9 nucleotides agree with TRBD2. CDR1 SGHNT and CDR2 YYREEE come from the germline V gene (reference sequence). The ends lost 3 bases at V and 11 bases at J; junction bases unmatched: 10. The CDR3 contains 14 residues. CDR3 in amino acids: CASSSSGGLLGQYF. The CDR3 DNA reads TGTGCCAGCAGCTCCAGCGGGGGGTTATTGGGGCAGTATTTT. Variable domain in full (rest from reference TRBV5-4 and TRBJ2-3): ETGVTQSPTHLIKTRGQQVTLRCSSQSGHNTVSWYQQALGQGPQFIFQYYREEENGRGNFPPRFSGLQFPNYSSELNVNALELDDSALYLCASSSSGGLLGQYFGPGTRLTVL.

The chain joins TRBV6-6 to TRBJ1-2, with D unclear. Germline CDR1 is MNHNY and CDR2 is SVGAGI (reference sequence). Deletions cut 6 bases from V and 4 bases from J, with 12 bases between. The CDR3 is 13 amino acids. The CDR3 DNA reads as TGTGCCAGCAGCCCCGACGGGTTCTATGGCTACACCTTC. As protein: CASSPDGFYGYTF.

This chain joins TRBV5-1 and TRBJ2-1; D remains unclear. The CDR3 is 14 amino acids. Trimming cost V 2 bases and J 6 bases, with 12 bases left between them. Per germline, CDR1 SGHRS and CDR2 YFSETQ. In DNA, the CDR3 is TGCGCCAGCAGCTTCGTATCGCGTCGCAATGAGCAGTTCTTC. It codes for CASSFVSRRNEQFF.